This T cell receptor beta chain was captured by sequencing in a study of T cell repertoires in cytomegalovirus infection. Study overall: Public TCR beta signature analysis indicated the presence of both CMV infection and matching HLA type.

Regarding this clonotype: What it binds is unknown.

Germline CDR1 SGHTA, CDR2 FQGNSA. V lost 5 bases and J lost 3, with 16 bases in between. The CDR3 contains 15 residues. TCRdb independently ran MiXCR on the reads; one entry per CDR3 protein. The data hold hundreds of thousands of distinct CDR3 sequences, with about 42% observed a single time. Whole-study results and caveats: HLA-C-restricted CMV clonotypes gave the most frequent clonotype in two of eight donors.

V gene TRBV7-2 combines with J gene TRBJ1-2; D gene ambiguous. The TCR originated in a human donor in good health (CMV status not recorded). Some clones in this sample may be carry-over from other donors' samples. Material: cultured PBMCs, obtained from culture after CMV antigen stimulation. CDR3 sequence reads: CASSLPYRAYYGYTF. The CDR3 DNA reads as TGTGCCAGCAGCCTCCCGTACCGGGCGTACTATGGCTACACCTTC.